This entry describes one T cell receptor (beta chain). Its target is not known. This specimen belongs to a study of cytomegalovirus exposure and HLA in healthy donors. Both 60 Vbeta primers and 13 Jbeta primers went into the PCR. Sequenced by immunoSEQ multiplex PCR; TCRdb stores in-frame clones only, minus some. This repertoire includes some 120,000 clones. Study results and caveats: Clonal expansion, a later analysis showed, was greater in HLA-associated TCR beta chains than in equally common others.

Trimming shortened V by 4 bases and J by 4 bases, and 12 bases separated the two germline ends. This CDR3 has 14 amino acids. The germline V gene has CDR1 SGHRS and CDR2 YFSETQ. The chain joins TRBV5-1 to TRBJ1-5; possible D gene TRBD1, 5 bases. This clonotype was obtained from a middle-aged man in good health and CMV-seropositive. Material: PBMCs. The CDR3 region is CASSPDRGNQPQHF. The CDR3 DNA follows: TGCGCCAGCAGCCCGGATAGGGGTAATCAGCCCCAGCATTTT.